The 31 T cell receptor beta chains below were found in one sample sequenced in a study of T cells after yellow fever vaccination. TCRdb itself ran the 5' RACE reads through MiXCR, one entry per CDR3 protein. The sample contains roughly 150,000 distinct CDR3 sequences, 7.7% of which appear only once. This specimen was CD4+ T cells sorted from PBMCs, taken 5 days after the yellow fever booster vaccination. These receptors were obtained from a man aged 25 to 40 who received the YFV17D yellow fever vaccine.

This clonotype has a count of ten or more. The chain uses TRBV12-3 or TRBV12-4 and TRBJ2-5; 7 nucleotides agree with TRBD2. V lost 7 bases to trimming and J lost 1 base; unmatched junction nucleotides: 6. This CDR3 has 14 amino acids. The CDR3 loop reads CASTKTGGQETQYF. The DNA of the CDR3 is TGTGCCAGCACCAAGACGGGAGGCCAAGAGACCCAGTACTTC.

This clonotype appeared many times. This chain links TRBV28 with TRBJ2-1; a possible D gene is TRBD1 (5 bases). Looked up from germline, CDR1 is MDHEN and CDR2 is SYDVKM. Trimming shortened V by 2 bases and J by 0 bases, and 11 bases separated the two germline ends. The CDR3 is made up of 16 amino acids. The CDR3 nucleotides read TGTGCCAGCAGTTTAAGGGGCGGAAGCTCCTACAATGAGCAGTTCTTC. This sequence encodes CASSLRGGSSYNEQFF.

This clonotype was recorded many times. This sequence joins TRBV20-1 and TRBJ2-5, with 12 nucleotides matching TRBD2. This CDR3 is 18 amino acids long. Trimming at V came to 3 bases and at J to 5 bases, leaving 16 bases not matched to a gene. Germline V gives CDR1 DFQATT, CDR2 SNEGSKA (reference sequence). Here the CDR3 reads CSASILGPRLAGDETQYF. DNA for the CDR3: TGCAGTGCTAGCATCCTAGGTCCCCGACTAGCGGGAGATGAGACCCAGTACTTC.

This clonotype came up many times. The V gene is TRBV12-3 or TRBV12-4, the J gene TRBJ2-5, with D tentatively TRBD1 or TRBD2 (5 bases each). There are 13 residues in the CDR3. Trimming left V 3 bases short and J 6 bases short, with 11 bases between. The CDR3: CASSFRWGKTQYF. The CDR3 DNA is TGTGCCAGCAGTTTCCGGTGGGGGAAGACCCAGTACTTC.

This clonotype was seen ten or more times. This chain joins TRBV5-1 and TRBJ2-5, with a tentative D call TRBD1 (6 bases). Germline V gene lookup returns CDR1 SGHRS and CDR2 YFSETQ. This CDR3 has 14 residues. V shed 0 bases and J shed 4 bases, with 10 bases lying between them. CDR3 DNA sequence: TGCGCCAGCAGCTTGGAAGCCAGGGGAGAGACCCAGTACTTC. It specifies CASSLEARGETQYF.

The J gene is TRBJ2-1, the V gene TRBV2, with 13 bases matching TRBD2. CDR3 size: 17 residues. CDR1 SNHLY and CDR2 FYNNEI come from the germline V gene. Trimming cost V 11 bases and J 3 bases; bases outside gene matches: 13. This chain's CDR3 is CAFSPGGTSGIYNEQFF. CDR3 coding DNA: TGTGCCTTCAGCCCTGGAGGGACTAGCGGGATCTACAATGAGCAGTTCTTC.

At least ten counts were recorded for this clonotype. The gene calls are TRBV7-2 and TRBJ2-7; 12 bases fit TRBD2. This CDR3 contains 15 residues. J gave up 2 bases and V 5 bases, and 4 bases lay outside the gene matches. Germline V lookup: CDR1 SGHTA, CDR2 FQGNSA. The CDR3 DNA is TGTGCCAGCAGCCTTCGACTAGCGGGAGCCTACGAGCAGTACTTC. This encodes CASSLRLAGAYEQYF.

This clonotype was seen at least ten times. The chain carries TRBV25-1 and TRBJ2-7; tentative D call: TRBD2 (6 bases). The V end was cut by 6 bases, the J end by 1 base, with 10 bases between. The CDR3 is 13 amino acids. Germline CDR1 reads MGHDK; CDR2 reads SYGVNS. Here the CDR3 reads CASRGSGSYEQYF. The CDR3 bases are TGTGCCAGCAGAGGTAGCGGATCCTACGAGCAGTACTTC.

This clonotype has a count of ten or more. The V and J genes are TRBV20-1 and TRBJ2-3, with a weak D call TRBD2 (6 bases). The CDR3 is 14 amino acids. Per the germline V gene, CDR1 is DFQATT and CDR2 is SNEGSKA (reference sequence). V was cut by 3 bases and J by 0 bases, with 10 bases left in between. This CDR3 reads CSASSGSSTDTQYF. In DNA, the CDR3 is TGCAGTGCTAGTAGCGGCTCAAGCACAGATACGCAGTATTTT.

The chain recombines TRBV5-4 with TRBJ2-2; the D is unclear. The V and J ends lost 2 bases and 11 bases respectively, with 7 bases between them. CDR3 length equals 11 residues. CDR1 is SGHNT and CDR2 is YYREEE in the germline V gene (reference sequence). CDR3 coding DNA: TGTGCCAGCAGCTTTCAATCCGAGCTGTTTTTT. Amino acid sequence: CASSFQSELFF. Full variable domain (rest looked up from reference TRBV5-4 and TRBJ2-2): ETGVTQSPTHLIKTRGQQVTLRCSSQSGHNTVSWYQQALGQGPQFIFQYYREEENGRGNFPPRFSGLQFPNYSSELNVNALELDDSALYLCASSFQSELFFGEGSRLTVL.

This clonotype appeared many times. The chain uses TRBV4-3 and TRBJ2-4, with D possibly TRBD2 on 5 matching bases. Germline CDR1 and CDR2: LGHNA and YSLEER. V lost 0 bases to trimming and J lost 8 bases, with 8 bases between them. CDR3 length: 13 residues. The CDR3: CASSQDSGDIQYF. DNA for the CDR3: TGCGCCAGCAGCCAAGATTCCGGGGACATTCAGTACTTC.

This clonotype was recorded many times. Germline and junction disagree at one end, which may indicate a read error. V and J are TRBV4-3 and TRBJ2-2, with D uncertain. Germline-derived CDR1 and CDR2 are LGHNA and YSLEER. The CDR3 extends over 15 amino acids. The CDR3 DNA is TGCGCCAGCAGACAAGCACCAGCGAACACCGGGGAGCTGTTTTTT. It specifies CASRQAPANTGELFF.

This clonotype was detected many times. This chain uses TRBV20-1 with TRBJ2-7, with D possibly TRBD1 on 5 matching bases. V was pared by 3 bases and J by 6 bases, with 15 bases between. This CDR3 comprises 13 residues. CDR1 is DFQATT, CDR2 SNEGSKA, per germline (reference sequence). CDR3 sequence: CSASPAIRGEQYF. CDR3 coding DNA: TGCAGTGCTAGCCCCGCGATAAGGGGCGAGCAGTACTTC.

At least ten counts were recorded for this clonotype. CDR3 in amino acids: CATRQGGASQPQHF. CDR3 nucleotide sequence: TGTGCCACCCGACAGGGGGGGGCGAGTCAGCCCCAGCATTTT. The chain couples TRBV19 to TRBJ1-5, with TRBD1 matching over 9 bases. V dropped 10 bases and J dropped 6; count of bases not matched to a gene: 10. In germline, CDR1 is LNHDA, CDR2 SQIVND (reference sequence). CDR3 length equals 14 residues.

This clonotype was counted ten times or more. The chain employs TRBV18 and TRBJ1-2, with TRBD1 as a possible D gene (5 bases). Germline V CDR1 and CDR2: KGHSH, LQKENI. Trimming stripped 2 bases from V and 7 bases from J, with 5 bases between. CDR3 length: 11 amino acids. The CDR3 is CASSPGTGYTF. As DNA, the CDR3 is TGTGCCAGCTCACCAGGGACTGGCTACACCTTC.

The gene calls are TRBV6-5 and TRBJ2-3, with D unresolved. In germline, CDR1 is MNHEY, CDR2 SVGAGI. This CDR3 contains 14 residues. The V end was cut by 6 bases, the J end by 6 bases, with 16 bases between. CDR3 sequence: CASSPDTRRDTQYF. The CDR3 nucleotides read TGTGCCAGCAGCCCTGATACGCGGCGGGATACGCAGTATTTT.

This clonotype was counted at least ten times. The chain uses TRBV20-1 and TRBJ2-3; TRBD2 matches at 7 bases. The CDR3 runs to 14 residues. CDR1 and CDR2 from the germline V gene are DFQATT and SNEGSKA (reference sequence). CDR3 coding DNA: TGCGGCACCTACTTTGCGGGAGCCTCAGATACGCAGTATTTT. As protein: CGTYFAGASDTQYF.

In its sample, this clonotype was seen many times. The chain recombines TRBV6-1 with TRBJ2-2; no reliable D call. Germline assignment: CDR1 MNHNS and CDR2 SASEGT. The CDR3 length is 13 residues. With 4 bases removed from V and 4 bases from J, the gap between germline ends came to 7 bases. CDR3 residues: CASSGWSTGELFF. CDR3 in DNA: TGTGCCAGCAGTGGTTGGTCCACCGGGGAGCTGTTTTTT.

This clonotype was seen at least ten times. This chain uses TRBV27 with TRBJ1-5; 9 nucleotides agree with TRBD1. Germline CDR1 MNHEY, CDR2 SMNVEV (reference sequence). V shed 8 bases and J 6 bases; nucleotides not matched to a gene: 5. The CDR3 has 13 residues. This CDR3 reads CASFGQGTQPQHF. CDR3 nucleotide sequence: TGTGCCAGCTTCGGACAGGGGACTCAGCCCCAGCATTTT.

This clonotype was observed at least ten times. The chain recombines TRBV11-3 with TRBJ2-1; 7 nucleotides line up with TRBD1. Losses at the gene ends were 4 bases for V and 0 bases for J; bases not matched to a gene: 9. The CDR3 runs 17 residues. CDR1 is SGHNT and CDR2 is YENEEA in the germline V gene. CDR3 coding DNA: TGTGCCAGCAGCTCAGGCCCCAGGGGGAGCTCCTACAATGAGCAGTTCTTC. It codes for CASSSGPRGSSYNEQFF.

This clonotype has a handful of counts. The J gene is TRBJ2-6, the V gene TRBV7-2, with D unresolved. V was clipped by 5 bases and J by 2 bases, with 13 bases between them. This CDR3 is built from 16 residues. The germline CDR1 and CDR2 sequences are SGHTA and FQGNSA. The CDR3 DNA is TGTGCCAGCAGCCCCGAACCGGTTCCTGGGGCCAACGTCCTGACTTTC. Protein product: CASSPEPVPGANVLTF.

This clonotype was seen ten or more times. The J gene is TRBJ1-2, the V gene TRBV20-1; D is unclear. The CDR3 is 14 amino acids. V was shortened by 7 bases and J by 3 bases, with 18 bases between the two germline ends. Germline CDR1 DFQATT, CDR2 SNEGSKA (reference sequence). The chain's CDR3 is CSVFSGILDYGYTF. DNA of the CDR3: TGCAGTGTATTCTCAGGAATACTCGACTATGGCTACACCTTC.

This clonotype has more than one count but fewer than ten. CDR3 protein: CASSLGLAGMGTQYF. The CDR3 nucleotides read TGTGCCAGCAGCTTAGGACTAGCGGGAATGGGCACGCAGTATTTT. V gene TRBV7-2 combines with J gene TRBJ2-3; 11 bases are shared with TRBD2. Germline V gene sequence: CDR1 SGHTA, CDR2 FQGNSA. Losses at the gene ends were 1 base for V and 9 bases for J; bases not matched to a gene: 6. This CDR3 spans 15 amino acids.

The table lists this clonotype with many counts. This chain links TRBV7-8 with TRBJ2-1, with unresolved D. Germline loops: CDR1 SGHVS, CDR2 FQNEAQ. The CDR3 runs to 16 residues. V was cut by 1 base and J by 0 bases, with 10 bases left in between. The CDR3 protein is CASSLVLPSSYNEQFF. The CDR3 nucleotides are TGTGCCAGCAGCTTAGTACTCCCTAGCTCCTACAATGAGCAGTTCTTC.

This clonotype was seen at least ten times. This chain uses TRBV28 with TRBJ2-6; D ambiguous. There are 16 residues in the CDR3. Trimming shortened V by 3 bases and J by 0 bases, and 9 bases separated the two germline ends. The germline V gene encodes CDR1 MDHEN and CDR2 SYDVKM. The CDR3 reads CASSFISGSGANVLTF. CDR3 sequence (DNA): TGTGCCAGCAGTTTCATTTCGGGCTCTGGGGCCAACGTCCTGACTTTC.

This clonotype was picked up many times. The V call is TRBV9, the J call TRBJ1-6, with TRBD1 identical over 9 bases. Germline CDR1 reads SGDLS; CDR2 reads YYNGEE. Losses at the gene ends were 0 bases for V and 6 bases for J; bases not matched to a gene: 4. The CDR3 covers 16 residues. In DNA, the CDR3 is TGTGCCAGCAGCGTAGAATCGGGACAGGGTAATTCACCCCTCCACTTT. This translates into CASSVESGQGNSPLHF.

About this clonotype itself: An end of the junction differs from the germline gene, which may be a read error. This chain connects TRBV7-7 to TRBJ2-1; either TRBD1 or TRBD2 may supply D (6 bases each). Germline CDR1 is SSHAT and CDR2 is FNYEAQ (reference sequence). The CDR3 spans 15 residues. Written as DNA, the CDR3 is TGTGCTAGCAGCTTAGGGGGAGGTGACTACAATGAGCAGTTCTTC. This encodes CASSLGGGDYNEQFF.

In its sample, this clonotype was seen many times. The chain has TRBV20-1 and TRBJ2-3, with 7 bases lining up with TRBD2. V lost 6 bases and J lost 0; bases outside the gene matches: 6. Germline V gives CDR1 DFQATT, CDR2 SNEGSKA (reference sequence). There are 14 residues in the CDR3. The CDR3 DNA is TGCAGTGCGGAAGCGGGGACTAGCACAGATACGCAGTATTTT. As protein: CSAEAGTSTDTQYF.

The sample holds many counts of this clonotype. The rearrangement uses TRBV29-1 and TRBJ2-2, with 10 bases fitting TRBD2. In germline, CDR1 is SQVTM, CDR2 ANQGSEA. The CDR3 sequence is 15 residues long. V was clipped by 6 bases and J by 0 bases; unmatched bases: 4. The CDR3 DNA sequence: TGCAGCGTCTCTACTAGCGGGGCGAACACCGGGGAGCTGTTTTTT. Residues: CSVSTSGANTGELFF.

This clonotype was found many times. The gene calls are TRBV14 and TRBJ2-7, with D maybe TRBD1 (6 bases). The germline V and J ends were trimmed by 3 bases and 6 bases, with 9 bases remaining between them. Germline CDR1 SGHDN, CDR2 FVKESK. The CDR3 loop spans 12 amino acids. In DNA, the CDR3 is TGTGCCAGCAGCCATTGGACAGCCGAGCAGTACTTC. It specifies CASSHWTAEQYF.

This clonotype was picked up many times. The chain employs TRBV12-3 or TRBV12-4 and TRBJ1-6; D is perhaps TRBD1 (6 bases). This CDR3 region has 12 residues. V was cut by 3 bases and J by 14 bases, with 11 bases left in between. Written as DNA, the CDR3 is TGTGCCAGCAGTTTGCAGGGGACCTCCCTCCACTTT. Its protein is CASSLQGTSLHF.